This T cell receptor (beta chain) derives from a study of CD8 T cells in Susac syndrome. Germline-derived CDR1 and CDR2 are DFQATT and SNEGSKA (reference sequence). Trimming took 1 base from V and 0 from J; bases not matched to a gene: 14. The CDR3 totals 19 residues. Healthy donors, matched for age and sex, constituted the control group. Negative isolation was applied to CD8+ and CD4+ T cells, and FACS enrichment was applied to TEMRA cells. cDNA came from approximately 0.5 to 1 ug RNA primed by random hexamers. MiXCR, run by TCRdb on the immunoSEQ multiplex PCR reads, gives a single entry per CDR3 protein. The data contain 20,000 to 25,000 distinct CDR3 sequences, roughly 93% of them singletons.

The chain uses TRBV20-1 and TRBJ2-3; 9 nucleotides agree with TRBD2. The origin of this receptor is a human donor in good health. The sample consisted of CD8+ T cells from PBMCs. Here the CDR3 DNA reads TGCAGTGCTAGAGCTTATCTGATTGCTAGCGGGGCTAGCACAGATACGCAGTATTTT. It encodes CSARAYLIASGASTDTQYF.